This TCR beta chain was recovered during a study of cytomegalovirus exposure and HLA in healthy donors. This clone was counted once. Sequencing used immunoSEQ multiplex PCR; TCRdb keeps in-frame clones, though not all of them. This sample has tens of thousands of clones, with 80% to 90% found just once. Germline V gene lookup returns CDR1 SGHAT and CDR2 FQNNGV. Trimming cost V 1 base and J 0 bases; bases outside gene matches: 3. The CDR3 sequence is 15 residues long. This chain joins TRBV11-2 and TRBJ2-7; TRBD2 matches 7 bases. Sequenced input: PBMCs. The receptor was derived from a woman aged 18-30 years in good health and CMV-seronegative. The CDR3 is CASSLVGGDSYEQYF. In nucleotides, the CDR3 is TGTGCCAGCAGCTTAGTGGGGGGGGACTCCTACGAGCAGTACTTC.